This is a list of T cell receptor beta chains from one sample in a study of T cells in Graves' hyperthyroidism and ophthalmopathy. TCRdb used MiXCR to reprocess the multiplex PCR reads, holding one entry per CDR3 protein. In the table there are fewer than 650,000 distinct CDR3 sequences, around 14% of which are singletons. The specimen sequenced was blood. Source of these receptors: a woman in her twenties or thirties with Graves' hyperthyroidism that later progressed to Graves' ophthalmopathy. Both conserved end residues are part of each CDR3. Fields, in order: D gene, clone size, V gene, J gene, CDR3 DNA, CDR3 protein. A D gene is named only where the DNA matches it firmly. Part of the rows lack a size; the others show once, few, many or a class for expanded clones.

TRBD1	many	TRBV19	TRBJ1-3	TGTGCCAGTAGTATCCCCGGGACAGGGGCACCAGGAAACACCATATATTTT	CASSIPGTGAPGNTIYF
TRBD1	many	TRBV2	TRBJ1-6	TGTGCCAGCACCCGTGTGGGGACAGATAATTCACCCCTCCACTTT	CASTRVGTDNSPLHF
NA	few	TRBV29-1	TRBJ2-1	TGCAGCGTTCTTCGCCTCAACAGCATCCACAGTGAGCAGTTCTTC	CSVLRLNSIHSEQFF
TRBD2	few	TRBV24-1	TRBJ2-1	TGTGCCACCAGTGATGGTGGACTAGAGGTACGCGATGAGCAGTTCTTC	CATSDGGLEVRDEQFF
TRBD1	many	TRBV20-1	TRBJ2-7	TGCACCCTCAAGACAGGGGACTACGAGCAGTACTTC	CTLKTGDYEQYF
NA	NA	TRBV6-1	TRBJ1-5	TGTGCCAGCAGTCAACTCAGAAATCAGCCCCAGCATTTT	CASSQLRNQPQHF
TRBD2	NA	TRBV20-1	TRBJ2-7	TGCAGTGCTAGTCTAACTAGCGGGAGTTCCAACTCCTACGAGCAGTACTTC	CSASLTSGSSNSYEQYF
NA	NA	TRBV28	TRBJ1-5	TGTGCCAGCAGTTTATGGACCCTTAATCAGCCCCAGCATTTT	CASSLWTLNQPQHF
NA	many	TRBV24-1	TRBJ1-6	TGTGCCACCAGTGTAGGAACGGATAATTCACCCCTCCACTTT	CATSVGTDNSPLHF
TRBD1	many	TRBV6-1	TRBJ2-2	TGTGCCAGCAGTTTATTTTTGACAGGGCCGGGGGAGCTGTTTTTT	CASSLFLTGPGELFF
NA	NA	TRBV20-1	TRBJ2-7	TGCAGTGCTAGACTGTACGCCGGGAACGAGCAGTACTTC	CSARLYAGNEQYF
TRBD1	few	TRBV12-3/TRBV12-4	TRBJ1-2	TGTGCCAGCAGTTCGGGAACAGGGGCCTACTATGGCTACACCTTC	CASSSGTGAYYGYTF
NA	many	TRBV12-3/TRBV12-4	TRBJ1-5	TGTGCCAGCAGTTTAATGGCAGGGGAGCAGCCCCAGCATTTT	CASSLMAGEQPQHF
TRBD1	NA	TRBV27	TRBJ2-1	TGTGCCAGCAGTCAACCCGGGACAGGGGTCGTAACCTTATACAATGAGCAGTTCTTC	CASSQPGTGVVTLYNEQFF